This entry describes one TCR beta chain. Its antigen remains unknown. The authors ran a second PCR of 7 to 11 cycles using a sample-barcoded 5' primer and a J-beta primer mix. TCRdb itself ran the 5' RACE reads through MiXCR, one entry per CDR3 protein. The sample shows around 710,000 distinct CDR3 sequences, roughly 43% of them seen only once. Trimming took 0 bases from V and 9 from J, leaving 15 bases between them. CDR3 length: 15 residues. Per germline, CDR1 LGHNA and CDR2 YSLEER. The sample originates from a study of blood T cells in healthy people across ages. Overall study findings and caveats: Percentage of naive T cells showed a strong correlation with TCR beta diversity. Relative to aged donors, long-lived donors carried more naive CD4+ cells and displayed higher diversity. Estimates drawn from one million T cells were deemed to understate diversity.

Staff drew roughly 10 milliliters of peripheral blood from each donor. The chain has TRBV4-3 and TRBJ2-4; D unresolved. The source material was blood. This TCR derives from a woman between 55 and 75 years old in good health. The CDR3 here is CASSQERVAASIQYF. Written as DNA, the CDR3 is TGCGCCAGCAGCCAAGAACGGGTAGCTGCTAGCATTCAGTACTTC.